Listed below are T cell receptor beta chains from one sample, sequenced in a study of blood T cell repertoires in COVID-19. The repertoire was sequenced with immunoSEQ multiplex PCR; TCRdb's copy has only in-frame clones and lacks some. Of approximately 33,000 clones in the sample, nearly 90% are singletons; the top ten hold approximately 7.9%. The sample was peripheral blood. The receptors were sampled from a man aged 60-69 years with COVID-19, enrolled during active disease. CDR3s include the opening cysteine and the closing phenylalanine or tryptophan. D genes are given only for firm matches.

D,J,V,CDR3,DNA
NA,TRBJ2-7,TRBV7-2,CASSLAANGEQYF,TGTGCCAGCAGCTTAGCGGCTAACGGGGAGCAGTACTTC
NA,TRBJ2-1,TRBV9,CASSVLGTYNEQFF,TGTGCCAGCAGCGTTCTAGGGACTTACAATGAGCAGTTCTTC
TRBD1,TRBJ2-4,TRBV12-3/TRBV12-4,CAIGTGENIQYF,TGTGCCATCGGGACAGGGGAAAACATTCAGTACTTC
NA,TRBJ2-7,TRBV11-3,CASSSPTVPYEQYF,TGTGCCAGCAGCTCACCGACAGTTCCCTACGAGCAGTACTTC
TRBD1,TRBJ1-3,TRBV18,CASTEGQTSGNTIYF,TGTGCCAGCACGGAGGGACAGACCTCTGGAAACACCATATATTTT
NA,TRBJ1-5,TRBV12-3/TRBV12-4,CASSLKPFQPQHF,TGTGCCAGCTCCTTGAAGCCTTTTCAGCCCCAGCATTTT
TRBD1,TRBJ2-7,TRBV19,CASSRDRGANYEQYF,TGTGCCAGTAGTAGAGACAGGGGGGCAAACTACGAGCAGTACTTC
NA,TRBJ2-4,TRBV12-3/TRBV12-4,CASSPERNIQYF,TGTGCCAGCAGTCCAGAGCGGAACATTCAGTACTTC
TRBD1,TRBJ2-1,TRBV5-4,CASSLGTGSYNEQFF,TGTGCCAGCAGCTTGGGGACAGGGTCCTACAATGAGCAGTTCTTC
NA,TRBJ1-1,TRBV21-1,CASSKMGAGYGITEAFF,TGTGCCAGCAGCAAAATGGGGGCAGGGTATGGTATCACTGAAGCTTTCTTT
NA,TRBJ1-1,TRBV28,CASSLRSTTEAFF,TGTGCCAGCAGTTTGAGGAGTACCACTGAAGCTTTCTTT